This T cell receptor beta chain comes out of a study of CD4 T cells in relation to SARS-CoV-2 and coronaviruses. Unexposed donor CD4+ T cells date from about 2011-2019, before the COVID-19 pandemic. CD4+ T cells were isolated from the cells after 10 days of culture. Testing used SARS-CoV-2 S/N and four cold-coronavirus spikes on unexposed-donor CD4+ T cells, cells permitting. General study results and limits: This crossreactivity analysis covered spike protein alone, no other viral proteins. SARS-CoV-2-driven expansion was significantly weaker in crossreactive than monoreactive clones. Samples before the pandemic and after infection were not matched within any donor.

Worth noting for this clone: Antigen: not known.

V was shortened by 1 base and J by 0 bases, with 18 bases between the two germline ends. The CDR3 is 18 amino acids. Germline CDR1 SGHDT, CDR2 YYEEEE. The protocol was immunoSEQ multiplex PCR, while the TCRdb copy is restricted to in-frame clones and leaves out a portion. The sample consists of roughly 10,000 clones, around 70% of them appearing once. The chain joins TRBV5-6 to TRBJ2-3; the D gene is possibly TRBD1 (6 bases). The sequence came from a human donor in good health. Input material: CD4+ T cells from PBMCs, cultured in vitro. The CDR3 nucleotides read TGTGCCAGCAGCTTGAACGTTTGGGGACACCTAAGCACAGATACGCAGTATTTT. Translated: CASSLNVWGHLSTDTQYF.